This T cell receptor beta chain was recovered during a study of blood T cell repertoires in COVID-19. Study-wide background: Samples came from the United States, Italy and Spain, spanning acute and convalescent COVID-19. Nucleic acid was either cDNA or gDNA, and it came from T cells, B-cell-depleted T cells, or PBMCs.

Looked up from germline, CDR1 is SGHAT and CDR2 is FQNNGV. Trimming at V came to 4 bases and at J to 7 bases, leaving 2 bases not matched to a gene. This CDR3 contains 14 residues. In the study's own analysis: Amplified reference gene primers provided the basis for estimating nucleated cell counts. Produced via immunoSEQ multiplex PCR; TCRdb's table is partial and in-frame only. The V and J calls and clone size are taken from that table; D and trimming were inferred from the DNA. The table shows 150,000 or so clones, with more than 65% occurring only once. Material for sequencing was peripheral blood. The chain joins TRBV11-2 to TRBJ1-6; 9 nucleotides agree with TRBD1. This TCR came from a woman aged 45-59 years with acute or convalescent COVID-19. The CDR3 DNA sequence: TGTGCCAGCAGCTGGGACAGGGTAAATTCACCCCTCCACTTT. Translation: CASSWDRVNSPLHF. Filled out from reference TRBV11-2 and TRBJ1-6, the complete variable domain reads EAGVAQSPRYKIIEKRQSVAFWCNPISGHATLYWYQQILGQGPKLLIQFQNNGVVDDSQLPKDRFSAERLKGVDSTLKIQPAKLEDSAVYLCASSWDRVNSPLHFGNGTRLTVT.